These T cell receptor beta chains were read from a single sample in a study of OX40 agonist ivuxolimab in advanced cancers. Assay: immunoSEQ multiplex PCR; the TCRdb copy retains only in-frame clones and omits some. The table lists about 61,000 clones, 86% of them singletons. The sequenced sample was CD4+ or CD8+ T cells sorted from blood, obtained in a trial of the OX40 agonist ivuxolimab. These receptors were obtained from an adult with an advanced solid tumor such as melanoma, head and neck, liver or kidney cancer. Each CDR3 is given with its conserved first and last residue. Size tells how often a clone was seen (once, few, many) or the class of an expanded clone, and some rows leave it out.

TRBJ1-2,TRBV7-9,.,CASSLGWEANYGYTF
TRBJ2-6,TRBV7-3,few,CASSPSRSGANVLTF
TRBJ2-5,TRBV7-7,.,CASSLAGAGETQYF
TRBJ1-2,TRBV5-1,.,CASSLDQGTLNGYTF
TRBJ2-7,TRBV6-1,.,CASSEPGQGTYEQYF
TRBJ2-1,TRBV7-9,once,CASSDRDRGPNEQFF
TRBJ1-1,TRBV7-9,.,CASSSAGTLNTEAFF
TRBJ1-4,TRBV5-6,.,CASSGPPGPAEKLFF
TRBJ1-4,TRBV5-1,.,CASSSQGAPNEKLFF
TRBJ1-6,TRBV27,.,CASSFGPGVSPLHF
TRBJ1-1,TRBV2,few,CASSDYRHTEAFF
TRBJ2-7,TRBV5-4,.,CASSLLGSSVGEQYF
TRBJ2-7,TRBV7-9,.,CASSLTATGEQYF
TRBJ2-2,TRBV30,.,CAGRQGRTGELFF
TRBJ2-7,TRBV5-1,.,CASSPPGQGPYEQYF
TRBJ2-2,TRBV19,once,CASTTGTNTGELFF
TRBJ2-6,TRBV2,.,CASSLEGTGANVLTF
TRBJ1-1,TRBV5-1,.,CASRMVTNTEAFF
TRBJ2-7,TRBV11-2,.,CASSLGPEQYF
TRBJ1-5,TRBV4-1,.,CASSHPARGGPHQPQHF